This T cell receptor (beta chain) derives from a study of CDR3 diversity in severe acne. TCRdb re-called the PCR reads through MiXCR, storing one row per CDR3 protein. Among 89,000 or so distinct CDR3 sequences listed, roughly 52% were seen once. Sequences were obtained from blood. This TCR came from a male donor in good health, serving as a control.

The CDR3 nucleotides read TGTGCCAGCAGCCCCAGGGCTGGAAACACCATATATTTT. As protein: CASSPRAGNTIYF. The chain carries TRBV5-5 and TRBJ1-3; TRBD1 might be the D (5 bases). V dropped 4 bases and J dropped 2 bases, with 7 bases sitting between them. The CDR3 covers 13 residues. The germline gives CDR1 SGHKS, CDR2 YYEKEE (reference sequence).